The present T cell receptor (beta chain) was sequenced within a study of blood T cell repertoires in COVID-19. Study-wide background: Collection of acute and convalescent COVID-19 samples took place in the United States, Italy and Spain.

Authors' processing steps: Reference gene primer amplification gave estimated nucleated cell counts. Sequenced by immunoSEQ multiplex PCR; TCRdb stores in-frame clones only, minus some. That table furnishes V, J and clone size, whereas the DNA furnished D and trimming. The sample holds over 150,000 clones, more than 90% seen once. With 1 base clipped from V and 7 bases from J, the junction kept 6 bases outside the gene matches. CDR1 is LGHDT and CDR2 is YNNKEL in the germline V gene (reference sequence). CDR3 length: 15 amino acids. This chain links TRBV3-1 (or the pseudogene TRBV3-2) with TRBJ2-1, with 8 bases matching TRBD2. This receptor was identified in a middle-aged man with acute or convalescent COVID-19. The sample was peripheral blood. CDR3 amino acids: CASSQVSGDWNEQFF. DNA for the CDR3: TGTGCCAGCAGCCAAGTTAGCGGGGATTGGAATGAGCAGTTCTTC.